These 3 T cell receptor beta chains originate from one sample sequenced in a study of control samples from healthy donors and cancer patients. Clones were sequenced by immunoSEQ multiplex PCR, and TCRdb holds only the in-frame ones, with some missing. This table holds about 110,000 clones, approximately 80% found once. Source material: blood. The receptors originated from a man aged 18 to 35 in good health.

The chain employs TRBV6-5 and TRBJ2-7, with TRBD1 as a possible D gene (8 bases). The CDR3 runs 13 residues. Trimming stripped 8 bases from V and 3 bases from J, with 14 bases between. CDR1 and CDR2 (germline): MNHEY, SVGAGI. CDR3: CASGRDRYYEQYF. The CDR3 DNA sequence: TGTGCCAGCGGGAGGGACAGGTACTACGAGCAGTACTTC.

This clone has only a few counts. The chain is built from TRBV7-8 and TRBJ1-5; weak D call: TRBD1 (5 bases). Trimming shortened V by 9 bases and J by 0 bases, and 24 bases separated the two germline ends. There are 18 residues in the CDR3. Germline V lookup: CDR1 SGHVS, CDR2 FQNEAQ. DNA of the CDR3: TGTGCCAGGGGGCCCCTGGGCAGGCCAAACCTTAGCAATCAGCCCCAGCATTTT. Protein sequence: CARGPLGRPNLSNQPQHF.

The V and J genes are TRBV11-2 and TRBJ1-6; 9 bases agree with TRBD1. Losses at the gene ends were 6 bases for V and 0 bases for J; bases not matched to a gene: 6. This CDR3 is built from 17 residues. Germline lookup yields CDR1 SGHAT and CDR2 FQNNGV. Here the CDR3 reads CASSYRGLSSYNSPLHF. The CDR3, as DNA: TGTGCCAGCAGTTACAGGGGGCTCAGCTCCTATAATTCACCCCTCCACTTT.